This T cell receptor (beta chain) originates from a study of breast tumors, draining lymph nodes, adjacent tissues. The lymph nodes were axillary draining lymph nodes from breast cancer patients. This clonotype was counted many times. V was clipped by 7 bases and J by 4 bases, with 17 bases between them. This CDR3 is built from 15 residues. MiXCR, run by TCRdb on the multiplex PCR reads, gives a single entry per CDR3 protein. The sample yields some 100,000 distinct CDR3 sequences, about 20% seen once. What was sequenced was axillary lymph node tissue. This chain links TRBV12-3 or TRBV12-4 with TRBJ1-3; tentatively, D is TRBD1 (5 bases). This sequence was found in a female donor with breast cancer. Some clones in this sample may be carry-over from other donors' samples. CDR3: CASNPRGALGNTIYF. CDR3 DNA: TGTGCCAGCAACCCCAGAGGGGCGTTGGGAAACACCATATATTTT.